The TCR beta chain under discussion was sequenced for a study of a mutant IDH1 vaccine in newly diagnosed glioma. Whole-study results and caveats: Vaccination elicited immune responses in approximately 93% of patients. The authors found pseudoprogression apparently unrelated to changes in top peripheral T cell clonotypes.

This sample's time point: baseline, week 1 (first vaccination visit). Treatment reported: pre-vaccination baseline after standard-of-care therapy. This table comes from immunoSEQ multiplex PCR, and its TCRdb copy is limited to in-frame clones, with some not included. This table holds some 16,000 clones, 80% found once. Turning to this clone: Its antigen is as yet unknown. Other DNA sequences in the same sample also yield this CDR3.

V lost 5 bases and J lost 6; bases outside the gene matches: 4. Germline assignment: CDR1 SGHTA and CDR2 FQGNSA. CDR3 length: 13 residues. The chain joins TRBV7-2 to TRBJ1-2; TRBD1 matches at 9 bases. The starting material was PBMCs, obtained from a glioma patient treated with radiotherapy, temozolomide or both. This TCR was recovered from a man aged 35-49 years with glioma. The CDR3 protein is CASSLRDRDGYTF. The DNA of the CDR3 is TGTGCCAGCAGCCTCCGGGACAGGGATGGCTACACCTTC.